These 5 T cell receptor beta chains were all obtained from the same sample, sequenced in a study of OX40 agonist ivuxolimab in advanced cancers. Sequenced by immunoSEQ multiplex PCR; TCRdb stores in-frame clones only, minus some. The sample yields roughly 66,000 clones, 83% seen once. Sequences were derived from CD4+ or CD8+ T cells sorted from blood, sampled in a trial of the OX40 agonist ivuxolimab. These receptors were collected from an adult with an advanced solid tumor such as melanoma, head and neck, liver or kidney cancer.

The chain uses TRBV7-9 and TRBJ1-1, with D uncertain. With 3 bases removed from V and 2 bases from J, the gap between germline ends came to 7 bases. Germline-derived CDR1 and CDR2 are SEHNR and FQNEAQ (reference sequence). This CDR3 spans 13 amino acids. CDR3 in DNA: TGTGCCAGCAGCTTCTCCTTAAACACTGAAGCTTTCTTT. Its translation is CASSFSLNTEAFF.

As to this clone: The CDR3 ends on some other residue instead of the conserved phenylalanine or tryptophan, so this is likely a read error. The DNA is left out, because the CDR3 cannot be placed on it with certainty; the CDR3 is given as TCRdb lists it. The chain couples TRBV4-1 to TRBJ2-7; the table's D gene call, TRBD2, was not cross checked with the DNA. Termini included, the CDR3 measures 22 amino acids. Germline loops: CDR1 MGHRA, CDR2 YSYEKL. This CDR3 is CASSQDYSLLDSEAPTSSTSLS.

The chain carries TRBV9 and TRBJ1-1; the D is unclear. Germline loops: CDR1 SGDLS, CDR2 YYNGEE. This CDR3 comprises 12 residues. The V end was cut by 1 base, the J end by 4 bases, with 5 bases between. The CDR3 region has the DNA TGTGCCAGCAGCGTAAGTGGCACTGAAGCTTTCTTT. Its translation is CASSVSGTEAFF. Filled out from reference TRBV9 and TRBJ1-1, the complete variable domain reads DSGVTQTPKHLITATGQRVTLRCSPRSGDLSVYWYQQSLDQGLQFLIQYYNGEERAKGNILERFSAQQFPDLHSELNLSSLELGDSALYFCASSVSGTEAFFGQGTRLTVV.

The rearrangement uses TRBV4-1 and TRBJ2-2; D unresolved. Trimming removed 2 bases at V and 2 bases at J, with 15 bases between. In germline, CDR1 is MGHRA, CDR2 YSYEKL. The CDR3 contains 17 residues. CDR3 DNA: TGCGCCAGCAGCCAACCTTGGGAACTGGTAAACACCGGGGAGCTGTTTTTT. Amino acids: CASSQPWELVNTGELFF.

V is TRBV5-6 and J is TRBJ2-7, with 8 bases identical to TRBD2. This CDR3 contains 17 residues. The ends lost 0 bases at V and 4 bases at J; junction bases unmatched: 12. Looked up from germline, CDR1 is SGHDT and CDR2 is YYEEEE. This CDR3 reads CASSLAGYGAGGYEQYF. CDR3 DNA: TGTGCCAGCAGCTTGGCAGGGTATGGGGCGGGAGGTTACGAGCAGTACTTC.